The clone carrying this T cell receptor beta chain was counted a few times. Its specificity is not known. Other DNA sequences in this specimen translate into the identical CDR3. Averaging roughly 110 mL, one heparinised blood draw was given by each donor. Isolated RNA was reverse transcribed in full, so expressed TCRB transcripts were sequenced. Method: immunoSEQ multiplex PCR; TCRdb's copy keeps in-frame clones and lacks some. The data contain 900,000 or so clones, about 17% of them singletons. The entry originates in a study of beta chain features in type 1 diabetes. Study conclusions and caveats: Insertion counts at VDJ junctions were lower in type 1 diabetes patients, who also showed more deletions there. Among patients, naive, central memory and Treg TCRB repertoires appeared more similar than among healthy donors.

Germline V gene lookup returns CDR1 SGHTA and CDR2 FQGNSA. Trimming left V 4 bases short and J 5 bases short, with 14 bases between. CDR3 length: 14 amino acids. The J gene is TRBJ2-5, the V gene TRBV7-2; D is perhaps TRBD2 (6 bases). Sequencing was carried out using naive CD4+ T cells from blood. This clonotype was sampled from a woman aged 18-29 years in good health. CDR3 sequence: CASSSQTSGETQYF. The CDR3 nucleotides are TGTGCCAGCAGCTCACAGACTAGTGGGGAGACCCAGTACTTC.